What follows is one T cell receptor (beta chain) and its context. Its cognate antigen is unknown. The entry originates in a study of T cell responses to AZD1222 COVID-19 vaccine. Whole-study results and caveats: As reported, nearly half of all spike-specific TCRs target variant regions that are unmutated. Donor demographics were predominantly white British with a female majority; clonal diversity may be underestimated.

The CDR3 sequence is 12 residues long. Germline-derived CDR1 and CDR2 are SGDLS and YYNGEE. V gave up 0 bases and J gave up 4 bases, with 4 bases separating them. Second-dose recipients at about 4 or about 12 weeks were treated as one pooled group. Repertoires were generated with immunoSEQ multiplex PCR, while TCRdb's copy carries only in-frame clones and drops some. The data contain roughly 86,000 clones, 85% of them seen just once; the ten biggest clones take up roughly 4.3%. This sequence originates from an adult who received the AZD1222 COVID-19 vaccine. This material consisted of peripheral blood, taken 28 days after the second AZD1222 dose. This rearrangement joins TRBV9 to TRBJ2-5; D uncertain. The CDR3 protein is CASSVVGETQYF. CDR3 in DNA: TGTGCCAGCAGCGTAGTGGGAGAGACCCAGTACTTC.